The 4 T cell receptor beta chains below come from one sample, sequenced in a study of blood T cell repertoires in COVID-19. Clones were read by immunoSEQ multiplex PCR, and TCRdb kept only the in-frame ones, dropping some. The sample comprises roughly 140,000 clones, approximately 80% of which are singletons, and 6.2% rests with the top ten. Sequencing was carried out using PBMCs or T cells enriched from blood (not recorded which). These receptor sequences come from a woman in her thirties or forties who had recovered from COVID-19.

The chain joins TRBV11-2 to TRBJ2-7; maybe TRBD1 (7 bases). Germline CDR1 is SGHAT and CDR2 is FQNNGV. Trimming shortened V by 0 bases and J by 3 bases, and 21 bases separated the two germline ends. The CDR3 is 18 residues long. CDR3 DNA: TGTGCCAGCAGCTTAGAGGGGGGAACAGGGGAACCCCTCTACGAGCAGTACTTC. Encoded protein: CASSLEGGTGEPLYEQYF.

This clone appeared a few times. The J gene is TRBJ2-2, the V gene TRBV18; D unclear. The CDR3 runs to 13 residues. Trimming took 2 bases from V and 5 from J, leaving 6 bases between them. CDR1 and CDR2 from the germline V gene are KGHSH and LQKENI. CDR3 coding DNA: TGTGCCAGCTCACCATCAGTAACCGGGGAGCTGTTTTTT. It is translated as CASSPSVTGELFF.

The chain employs TRBV10-3 and TRBJ1-1, with 7 bases lining up with TRBD1. J lost 5 bases, V lost 3 bases, and 12 bases had no gene match. CDR3 length: 16 amino acids. Germline V gives CDR1 ENHRY, CDR2 SYGVKD. In DNA form, the CDR3 reads TGTGCCATCAGTGAAACCGGGACAGTCTTATTAACTGAAGCTTTCTTT. Translation gives CAISETGTVLLTEAFF.

The chain uses TRBV4-2 and TRBJ1-1, with no clear D. The CDR3 runs to 13 residues. The V and J ends lost 2 bases and 3 bases respectively, with 7 bases between them. Germline loops: CDR1 LGHNA, CDR2 YNFKEQ. The CDR3 loop is CASSQFPDTEAFF. As DNA, the CDR3 is TGTGCCAGCAGCCAATTCCCAGACACTGAAGCTTTCTTT.